This TCR beta chain came from a study of CD8+ T cells in alopecia areata (dated by TCRdb to between 2017 and 2018). Background for the entire study: In both human patients and the C3H/HeJ mouse model, the study applied high-throughput TCRbeta sequencing to look at T cell clonal expansion in alopecia areata. RNA was obtained with the PAXgene miRNA kit for fixed scalp, the miRNeasy kit for PBMCs, and the RNeasy kit for mouse skin. Scalp clonality was compared across normal scalp (n=4), patchy alopecia areata scalp (n=8), and alopecia totalis/universalis scalp (n=8). Amplification of TCRbeta CDR3 regions was done by immunoSEQ multiplex PCR using 35 Vbeta forward primers and 13 Jbeta reverse primers. Scalp tissue and sorted CD4+ and CD8+ peripheral blood T cells from patchy and totalis/universalis alopecia areata patients and from healthy controls were covered by human TCRbeta sequencing. What the research found in general, with its limitations: Lesional scalp, especially in alopecia totalis/universalis, showed higher clonality and more expanded CD8+ clones than normal scalp, suggesting antigenic drive. Scalp TCR repertoire analysis is complicated because resident alphabeta T cells in normal human skin are also sequenced, whereas mouse skin is dominated by gammadelta T cells. TCR sequences shared between patients were less clear than in mice, possibly partly because of HLA diversity in the patient population.

Regarding this clone: The antigen it recognizes is unknown. Base qualities are not at hand, and no much larger clone is one base apart.

Libraries came from the immunoSEQ multiplex PCR assay. For TCR sequencing, RNA was extracted from every sample and reverse transcribed into cDNA to serve as template. First-strand cDNA was synthesized using SuperScript III with a 2:1 mix of oligo-dT and random hexamers. Amplification bias was assessed with a synthetic immune receptor repertoire, and residual bias was removed computationally. As for the authors' bioinformatics: Raw reads were preprocessed to remove errors, and CDR3 was defined by IMGT conventions from the conserved cysteine to phenylalanine. Clonality was computed as 1 minus the Shannon entropy, with the entropy normalized by log2 of the number of productive unique TCRs. Whether each scalp clone was CD4 or CD8 was inferred by checking scalp TCRbeta sequences against the CD4 and CD8 repertoires from sorted blood. In its TCRdb copy, this immuneACCESS table keeps in-frame sequences only and misses some clones. Where compared with another copy, unresolved V genes explain less than half of these, and the others have no known cause. V and J calls and clone size are copied from that table; D and trimming were computed from the DNA. This sample is represented by some 30,000 clones; roughly 58% of them were singletons. Approximately 18% of the sample is held by the ten biggest clonotypes.

Lesional scalp punch biopsies and peripheral blood were obtained from alopecia areata patients. After PBMCs were isolated by density centrifugation and stained for CD3, CD4 and CD8, a FACSAria was used to sort CD4+ and CD8+ T cells. As part of a multicenter biomarker study, untreated alopecia areata patients were recruited. In four to six patients from the biomarker study, blood CD8+ T cells were sorted further into NKG2D-low and NKG2D-high fractions. This sequence was found in a human donor with alopecia areata. Sequenced material: NKG2D-high CD8+ T cells sorted from blood. Sample cell subset or site, as interpreted from the label and publication: sorted CD8+ NKG2D-high blood T cells.

The CDR3 reads CASSLNRDRNTDTQYF. In nucleotides, the sequence is TGTGCCAGCAGCCTAAACCGGGACAGGAACACAGATACGCAGTATTTT. The chain uses TRBV9 and TRBJ2-3; 8 central nucleotides agree with TRBD1. The CDR3 runs 16 residues from the cysteine to the phenylalanine. Just CDR3 DNA is preserved here, 48 bases in frame from base 1. V is trimmed back by 4 bases and J by 2 bases, and the junction contains 9 bases that no gene match accounts for. In the germline V gene, CDR1 corresponds to SGDLS and CDR2 to YYNGEE.